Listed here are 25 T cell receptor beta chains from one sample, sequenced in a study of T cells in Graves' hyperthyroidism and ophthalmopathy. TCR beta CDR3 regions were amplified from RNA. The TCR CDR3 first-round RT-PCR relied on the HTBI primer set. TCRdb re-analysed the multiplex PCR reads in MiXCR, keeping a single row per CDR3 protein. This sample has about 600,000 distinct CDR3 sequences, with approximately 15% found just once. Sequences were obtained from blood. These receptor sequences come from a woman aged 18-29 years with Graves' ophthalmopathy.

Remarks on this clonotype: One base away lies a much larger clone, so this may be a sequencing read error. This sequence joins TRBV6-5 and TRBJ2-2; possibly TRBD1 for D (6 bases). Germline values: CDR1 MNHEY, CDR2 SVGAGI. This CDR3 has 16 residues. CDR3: CASSYADSRHTGEPFF. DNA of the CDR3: TGTGCCAGCAGTTACGCGGACAGCCGCCACACCGGGGAGCCGTTTTTT.

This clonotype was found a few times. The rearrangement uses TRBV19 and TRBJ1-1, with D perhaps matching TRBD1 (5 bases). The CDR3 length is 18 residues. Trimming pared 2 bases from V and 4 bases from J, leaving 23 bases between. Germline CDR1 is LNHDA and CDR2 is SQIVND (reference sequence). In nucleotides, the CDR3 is TGTGCCAGTAGTATAAAAGGCGGACATCGATGGAAGGGCACTGAAGCTTTCTTT. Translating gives CASSIKGGHRWKGTEAFF.

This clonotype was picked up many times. This chain's CDR3 is CSASSTTSVTSGSHEQYF. For the CDR3, the DNA is TGCAGTGCTAGCTCGACGACTTCCGTGACTAGCGGGAGCCACGAGCAGTACTTC. This chain uses TRBV20-1 with TRBJ2-7; 12 bases agree with TRBD2. This CDR3 comprises 18 residues. Per the germline V gene, CDR1 is DFQATT and CDR2 is SNEGSKA (reference sequence). Trimming cost V 3 bases and J 5 bases; bases outside gene matches: 17.

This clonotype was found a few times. The CDR3 DNA is TGTGCCAGCAGCTTAGGAGGACAGGGCGTGGATGGCTACACCTTC. This encodes CASSLGGQGVDGYTF. This chain uses TRBV7-6 with TRBJ1-2; TRBD1 agrees at 8 bases. The V gene's germline CDR1 is SGHVS and CDR2 FNYEAQ. V was pared by 1 base and J by 6 bases, with 7 bases of the junction left unmatched. The CDR3 is 15 amino acids.

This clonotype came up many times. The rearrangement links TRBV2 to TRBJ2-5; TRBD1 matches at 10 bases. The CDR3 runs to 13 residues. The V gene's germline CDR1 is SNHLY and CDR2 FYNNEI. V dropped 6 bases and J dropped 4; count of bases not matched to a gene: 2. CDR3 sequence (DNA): TGTGCCAGCAGGACAGGGGGCGGAGAGACCCAGTACTTC. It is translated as CASRTGGGETQYF.

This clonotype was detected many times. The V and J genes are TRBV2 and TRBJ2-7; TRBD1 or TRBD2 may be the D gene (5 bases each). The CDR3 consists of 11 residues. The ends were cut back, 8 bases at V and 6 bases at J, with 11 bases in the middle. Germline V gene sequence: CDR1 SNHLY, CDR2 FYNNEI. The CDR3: CASGVGTEQYF. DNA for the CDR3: TGTGCCAGCGGGGTCGGGACCGAGCAGTACTTC.

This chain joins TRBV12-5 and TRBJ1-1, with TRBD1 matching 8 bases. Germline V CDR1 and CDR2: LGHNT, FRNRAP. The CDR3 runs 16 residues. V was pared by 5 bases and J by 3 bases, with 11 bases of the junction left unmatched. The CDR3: CASGDNRGKVDTEAFF. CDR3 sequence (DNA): TGTGCTAGTGGTGACAACAGGGGGAAGGTCGACACTGAAGCTTTCTTT.

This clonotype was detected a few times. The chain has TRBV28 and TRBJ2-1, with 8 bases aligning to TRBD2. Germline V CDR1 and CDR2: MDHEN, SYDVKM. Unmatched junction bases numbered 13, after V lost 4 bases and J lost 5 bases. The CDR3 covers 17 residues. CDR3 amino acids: CASSSPLGLAPNNEQFF. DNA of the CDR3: TGTGCCAGCAGTTCCCCCCTCGGACTAGCCCCAAACAATGAGCAGTTCTTC.

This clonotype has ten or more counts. Here the CDR3 DNA reads TGTGCCAGCCTAAAGAAAGGAAGATACCGGGGGGATGAGCAGTTCTTC. This gives the protein CASLKKGRYRGDEQFF. This sequence joins TRBV2 and TRBJ2-1; 7 nucleotides line up with TRBD2. Germline V lookup: CDR1 SNHLY, CDR2 FYNNEI. The CDR3 is 16 amino acids. After removal of 8 bases from V and 8 bases from J, the junction contained 18 bases not matched to a gene.

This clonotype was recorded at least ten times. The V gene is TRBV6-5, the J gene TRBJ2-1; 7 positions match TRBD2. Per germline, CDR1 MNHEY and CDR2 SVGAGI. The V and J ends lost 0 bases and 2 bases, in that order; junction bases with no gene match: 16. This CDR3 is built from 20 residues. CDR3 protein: CASSYSTGGSEVRAYNEQFF. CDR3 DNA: TGTGCCAGCAGTTACTCGACGGGAGGCTCCGAGGTCCGCGCCTACAATGAGCAGTTCTTC.

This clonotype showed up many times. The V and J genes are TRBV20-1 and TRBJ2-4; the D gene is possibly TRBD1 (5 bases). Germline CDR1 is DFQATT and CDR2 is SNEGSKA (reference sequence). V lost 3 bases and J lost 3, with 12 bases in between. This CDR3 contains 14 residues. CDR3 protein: CSASWGEVKNIQYF. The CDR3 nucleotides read TGCAGTGCTAGCTGGGGCGAGGTCAAAAACATTCAGTACTTC.

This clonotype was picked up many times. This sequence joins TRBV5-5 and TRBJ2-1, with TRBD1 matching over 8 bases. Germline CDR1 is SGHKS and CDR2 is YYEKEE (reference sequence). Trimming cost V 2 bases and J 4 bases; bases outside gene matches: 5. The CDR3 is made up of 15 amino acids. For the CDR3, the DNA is TGTGCCAGCAGCTTTTTGACAGGGGTATACAATGAGCAGTTCTTC. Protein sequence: CASSFLTGVYNEQFF.

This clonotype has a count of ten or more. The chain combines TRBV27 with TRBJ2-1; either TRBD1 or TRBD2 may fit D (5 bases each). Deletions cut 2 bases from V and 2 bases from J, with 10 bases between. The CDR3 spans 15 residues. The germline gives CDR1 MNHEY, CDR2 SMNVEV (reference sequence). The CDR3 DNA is TGTGCCAGCAGTTTAGGGGGATCGCCCTACAATGAGCAGTTCTTC. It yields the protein CASSLGGSPYNEQFF.

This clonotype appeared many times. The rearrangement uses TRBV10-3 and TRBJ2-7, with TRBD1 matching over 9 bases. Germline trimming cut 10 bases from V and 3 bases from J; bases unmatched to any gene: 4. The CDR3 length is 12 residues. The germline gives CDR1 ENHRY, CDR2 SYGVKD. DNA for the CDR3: TGTGCCACATCGGGACAGGGCTACGAGCAGTACTTC. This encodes CATSGQGYEQYF.

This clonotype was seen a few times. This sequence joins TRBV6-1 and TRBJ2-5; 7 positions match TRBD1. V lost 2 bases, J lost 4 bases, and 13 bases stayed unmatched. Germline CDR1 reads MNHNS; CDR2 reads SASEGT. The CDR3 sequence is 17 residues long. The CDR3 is CASSETVTGARRETQYF. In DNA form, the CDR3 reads TGTGCCAGCAGTGAAACCGTTACAGGGGCCCGTAGAGAGACCCAGTACTTC.

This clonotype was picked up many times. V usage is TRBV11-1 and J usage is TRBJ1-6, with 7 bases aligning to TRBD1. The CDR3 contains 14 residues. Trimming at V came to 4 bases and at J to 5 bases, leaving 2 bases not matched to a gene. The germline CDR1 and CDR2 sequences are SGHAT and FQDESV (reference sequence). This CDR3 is CASSYRGDNSPLHF. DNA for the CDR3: TGTGCCAGCAGCTACAGGGGCGATAATTCACCCCTCCACTTT. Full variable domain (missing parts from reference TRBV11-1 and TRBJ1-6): EAEVAQSPRYKITEKSQAVAFWCDPISGHATLYWYRQILGQGPELLVQFQDESVVDDSQLPKDRFSAERLKGVDSTLKIQPAELGDSAMYLCASSYRGDNSPLHFGNGTRLTVT.

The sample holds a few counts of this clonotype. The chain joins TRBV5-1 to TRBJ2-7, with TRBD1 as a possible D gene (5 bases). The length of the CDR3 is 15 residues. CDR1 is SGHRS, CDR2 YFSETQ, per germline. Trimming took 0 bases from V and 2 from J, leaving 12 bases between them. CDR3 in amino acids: CASSLEAGSTYEQYF. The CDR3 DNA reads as TGCGCCAGCAGCTTGGAGGCAGGGTCGACCTACGAGCAGTACTTC.

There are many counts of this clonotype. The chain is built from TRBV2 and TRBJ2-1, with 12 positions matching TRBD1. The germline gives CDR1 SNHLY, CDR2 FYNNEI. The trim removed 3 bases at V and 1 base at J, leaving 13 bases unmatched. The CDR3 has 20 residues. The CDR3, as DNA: TGTGCCAGCAGTGACCCCGGGACAGGGGGCGATTTTGGTTCCTACAATGAGCAGTTCTTC. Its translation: CASSDPGTGGDFGSYNEQFF.

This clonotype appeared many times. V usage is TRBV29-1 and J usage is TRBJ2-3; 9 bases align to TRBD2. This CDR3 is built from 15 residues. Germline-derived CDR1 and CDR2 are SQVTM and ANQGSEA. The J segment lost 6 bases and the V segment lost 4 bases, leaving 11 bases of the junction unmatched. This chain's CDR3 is CSVAPGLAGGDTQYF. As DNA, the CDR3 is TGCAGCGTTGCGCCGGGACTAGCAGGCGGGGATACGCAGTATTTT.

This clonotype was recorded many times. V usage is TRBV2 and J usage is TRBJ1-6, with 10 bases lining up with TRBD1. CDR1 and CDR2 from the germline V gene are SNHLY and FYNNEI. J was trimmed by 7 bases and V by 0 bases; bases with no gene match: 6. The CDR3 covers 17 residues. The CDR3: CASSEAPGQGNNSPLHF. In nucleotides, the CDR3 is TGTGCCAGCAGTGAAGCCCCGGGACAGGGGAACAATTCACCCCTCCACTTT.

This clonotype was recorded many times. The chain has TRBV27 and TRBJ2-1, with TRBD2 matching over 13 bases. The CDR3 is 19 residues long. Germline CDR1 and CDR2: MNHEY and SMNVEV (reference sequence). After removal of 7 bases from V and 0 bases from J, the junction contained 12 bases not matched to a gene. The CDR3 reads CASNPPGLAGFSSYNEQFF. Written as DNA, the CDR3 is TGTGCCAGCAACCCCCCGGGACTAGCGGGATTCTCCTCCTACAATGAGCAGTTCTTC.

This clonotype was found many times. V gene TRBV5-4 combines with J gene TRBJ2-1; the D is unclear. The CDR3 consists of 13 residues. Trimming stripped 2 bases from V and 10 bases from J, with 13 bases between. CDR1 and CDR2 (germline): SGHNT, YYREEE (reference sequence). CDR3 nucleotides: TGTGCCAGCAGCTTCCGGTCTAGGCGCGAGCAGTTCTTC. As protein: CASSFRSRREQFF.

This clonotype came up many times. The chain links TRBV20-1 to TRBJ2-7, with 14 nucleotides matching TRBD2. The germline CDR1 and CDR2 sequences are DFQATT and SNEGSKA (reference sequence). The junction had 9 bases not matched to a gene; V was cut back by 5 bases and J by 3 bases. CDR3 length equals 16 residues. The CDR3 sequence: CSALGTSGSGVYEQYF. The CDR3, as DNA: TGCAGTGCTCTTGGGACTAGCGGGAGCGGCGTCTACGAGCAGTACTTC.

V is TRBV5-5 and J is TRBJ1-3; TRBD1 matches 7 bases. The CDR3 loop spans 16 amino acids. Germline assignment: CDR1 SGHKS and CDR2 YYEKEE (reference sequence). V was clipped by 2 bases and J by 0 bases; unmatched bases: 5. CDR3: CASSFRRDSSGNTIYF. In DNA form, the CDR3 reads TGTGCCAGCAGCTTCCGCCGGGACAGCTCTGGAAACACCATATATTTT. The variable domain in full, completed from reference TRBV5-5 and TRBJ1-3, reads DAGVTQSPTHLIKTRGQQVTLRCSPISGHKSVSWYQQVLGQGPQFIFQYYEKEERGRGNFPDRFSARQFPNYSSELNVNALLLGDSALYLCASSFRRDSSGNTIYFGEGSWLTVV.

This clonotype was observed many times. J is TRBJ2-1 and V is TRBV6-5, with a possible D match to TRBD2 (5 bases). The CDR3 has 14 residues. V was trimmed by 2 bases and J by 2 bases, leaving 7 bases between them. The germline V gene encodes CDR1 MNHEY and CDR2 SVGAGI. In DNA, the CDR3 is TGTGCCAGCAGTTACAACGGGGCCTACAATGAGCAGTTCTTC. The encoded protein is CASSYNGAYNEQFF.